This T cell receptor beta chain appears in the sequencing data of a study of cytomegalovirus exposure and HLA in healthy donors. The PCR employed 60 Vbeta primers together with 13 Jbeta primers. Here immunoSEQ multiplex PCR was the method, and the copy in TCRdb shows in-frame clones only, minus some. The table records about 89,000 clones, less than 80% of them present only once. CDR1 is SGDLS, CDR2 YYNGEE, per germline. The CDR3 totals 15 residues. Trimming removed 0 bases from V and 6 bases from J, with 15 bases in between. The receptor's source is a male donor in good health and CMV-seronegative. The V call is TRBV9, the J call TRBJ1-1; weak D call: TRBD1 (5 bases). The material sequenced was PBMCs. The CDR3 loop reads CASSVDPGLRSEAFF. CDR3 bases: TGTGCCAGCAGCGTAGATCCAGGGCTGAGGTCTGAAGCTTTCTTT.